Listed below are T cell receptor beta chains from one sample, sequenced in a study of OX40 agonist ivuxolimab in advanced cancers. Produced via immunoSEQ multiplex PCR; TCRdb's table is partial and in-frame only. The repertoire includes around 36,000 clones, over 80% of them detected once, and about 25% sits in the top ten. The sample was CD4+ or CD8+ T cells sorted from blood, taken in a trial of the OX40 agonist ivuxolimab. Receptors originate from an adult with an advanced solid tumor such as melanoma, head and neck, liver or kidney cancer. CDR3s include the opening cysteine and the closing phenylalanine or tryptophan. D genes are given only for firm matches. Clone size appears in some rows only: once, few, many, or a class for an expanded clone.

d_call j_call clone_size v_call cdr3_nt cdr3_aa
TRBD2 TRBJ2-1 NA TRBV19 TGTGCCAGTATCACTAGCGGGGGGGAAGAATTCTTC CASITSGGEEFF
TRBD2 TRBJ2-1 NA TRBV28 TGTGCCAGCACCTCAAGCGGGCGGGAGGGCTCGGATGAGCAGTTCTTC CASTSSGREGSDEQFF
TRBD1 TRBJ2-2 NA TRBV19 TGTGCCAGTAGTATAGTAGGGGGCGGCACCGGGGAGCTGTTTTTT CASSIVGGGTGELFF
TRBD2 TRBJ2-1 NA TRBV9 TGTGCCAGCAGCGTGTCGCCCCAGCGGGGGGTAACTGAGCAGTTCTTC CASSVSPQRGVTEQFF
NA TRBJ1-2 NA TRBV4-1 TGCGCCAGCAGCCAGGGGGGGTTCTGGGGCTACACCTTC CASSQGGFWGYTF
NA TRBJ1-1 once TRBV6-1 TGTGCCAGCCATCAACGTATGGCAGGGAACACTGAAGCTTTCTTT CASHQRMAGNTEAFF
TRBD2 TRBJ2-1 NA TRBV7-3 TGTGCCAGCAGCTTGACTAGCGGTCCCTACAATGAGCAGTTCTTC CASSLTSGPYNEQFF
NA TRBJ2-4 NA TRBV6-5 TGTGCCAGCAGTTACTCTGGGACATTGAACATTCAGTACTTC CASSYSGTLNIQYF
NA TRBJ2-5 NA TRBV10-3 TGTGCCATCAGTGAGTCGGTTAATGGAGCGGAGACCCAGTACTTC CAISESVNGAETQYF
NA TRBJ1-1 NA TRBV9 TGTGCCAGCAGCGTAGGGGGGTTCACTGAAGCTTTCTTT CASSVGGFTEAFF
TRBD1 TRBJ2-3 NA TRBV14 TGTGCCAGCAGCCCTTTTGTTTCCAGGGGGCTTAGCACAGATACGCAGTATTTT CASSPFVSRGLSTDTQYF
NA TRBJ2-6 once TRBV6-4 TGTGCCAGCAGTGACTCACAGAACTCTGGGGCCAACGTCCTGACTTTC CASSDSQNSGANVLTF
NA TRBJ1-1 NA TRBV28 TGTGCCAGCAGTTTACGGTACACTGAAGCTTTCTTT CASSLRYTEAFF
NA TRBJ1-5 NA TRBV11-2 TGTGCCAGCAGCTTAGAAGGCAGTAGCAATCAGCCCCAGCATTTT CASSLEGSSNQPQHF
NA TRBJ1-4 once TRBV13 TGTGCCAGCAGTCATGGGGGGCAGGGGAATGAAAAACTGTTTTTT CASSHGGQGNEKLFF
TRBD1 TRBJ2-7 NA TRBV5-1 TGCGCCAGCAGGCCACCGGACAGGGGACCTTTCGAGCAGTACTTC CASRPPDRGPFEQYF
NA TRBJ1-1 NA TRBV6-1 TGTGCCAGCAACATCGGGCCCACTGAAGCTTTCTTT CASNIGPTEAFF
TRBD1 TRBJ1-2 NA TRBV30 TGTGCCAGCCTACAGGGGGTCGGTAGCGGCTACACCTTC CASLQGVGSGYTF
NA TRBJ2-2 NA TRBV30 TGTGCCTGGGAACTTTCGGGCACCGGGGAGCTGTTTTTT CAWELSGTGELFF
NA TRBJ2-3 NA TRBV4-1 TGCGCCAGCAGCCAAGACGTGGAGGGGCCGTCCACAGATACGCAGTATTTT CASSQDVEGPSTDTQYF
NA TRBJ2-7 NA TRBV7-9 TGTGCCAGCAGCCATCAGGGCGGGACGGAGAACTACGAGCAGTACTTC CASSHQGGTENYEQYF
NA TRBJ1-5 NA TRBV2 TGTGCCAGCAGTATGGACGGGTATAGCAATCAGCCCCAGCATTTT CASSMDGYSNQPQHF
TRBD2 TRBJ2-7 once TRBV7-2 TGTGCCAGCAGCTTCCCGGGACTAGCGGACTACGAGCAGTACTTC CASSFPGLADYEQYF
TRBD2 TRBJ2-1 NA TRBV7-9 TGTGCCAGCAGCCCCCATCTAGCGGGCGCTTACAATGAGCAGTTCTTC CASSPHLAGAYNEQFF
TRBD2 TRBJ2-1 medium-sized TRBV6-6 TGTGCCAGCGAAATAGCGGGAGGGGATGAGCAGTTCTTC CASEIAGGDEQFF
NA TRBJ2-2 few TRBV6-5 TGTGCCAGCAGTTACTCCCTCCTGGGGGAGCTGTTTTTT CASSYSLLGELFF
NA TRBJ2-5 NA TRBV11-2 TGTGCCAGCAGCTTAGGAATTACAGGGTTTCAAGAGACCCAGTACTTC CASSLGITGFQETQYF
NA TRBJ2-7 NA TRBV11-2 TGTGCCAGCAGCTTCACCCTCGACAGAACCTACGAGCAGTACTTC CASSFTLDRTYEQYF
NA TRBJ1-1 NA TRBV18 TGTGCCAGCTCACCACGGAGAGGGGAGGGTACTGAAGCTTTCTTT CASSPRRGEGTEAFF
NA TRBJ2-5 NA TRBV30 TGTGCCTGGAGCAGAGGGGACCAAGAGACCCAGTACTTC CAWSRGDQETQYF
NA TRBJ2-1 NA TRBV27 TGTGCCAGCAGTTTAGTCGGGATCAATGAGCAGTTCTTC CASSLVGINEQFF
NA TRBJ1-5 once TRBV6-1 TGTGCCAGCAGTGAAGTACAGCCTAATCAGCCCCAGCATTTT CASSEVQPNQPQHF
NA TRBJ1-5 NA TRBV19 TGTGCCAGTCGGACTCCGGGTCAGCCCCAGCATTTT CASRTPGQPQHF
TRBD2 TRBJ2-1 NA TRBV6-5 TGTGCCAGCAGCCCACTAGCGGGGTTGTACAATGAGCAGTTCTTC CASSPLAGLYNEQFF
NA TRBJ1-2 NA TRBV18 TGTGCCAGCTCACCGACGCAGGGAATGCCCTATGGTGGCTACACCTTC CASSPTQGMPYGGYTF
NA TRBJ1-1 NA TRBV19 TGTGCCAGTAGTATAGATGTCTGGGAGAACACTGAAGCTTTCTTT CASSIDVWENTEAFF
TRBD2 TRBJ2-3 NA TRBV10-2 TGCGCCAGCAATCCCCCCACTAGCGGGCGGAGGAGCACAGATACGCAGTATTTT CASNPPTSGRRSTDTQYF
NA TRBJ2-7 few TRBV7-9 TGTGCCAGCAGCCGATCGACCGACTTCAGCTCCTACGAGCAGTACTTC CASSRSTDFSSYEQYF
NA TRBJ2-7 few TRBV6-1 TGTGCCAGCAGTGACTACGAGCAGTACTTC CASSDYEQYF
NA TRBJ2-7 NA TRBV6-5 TGTGCCAGCAGACACGGTGGGGGGGCTTTCGAGCAGTACTTC CASRHGGGAFEQYF
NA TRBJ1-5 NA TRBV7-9 TGTGCCAGCAGCGGGGGAACAGACTCTATGCCCCAGCATTTT CASSGGTDSMPQHF
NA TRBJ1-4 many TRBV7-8 TGTGCCAGCACCCTTTGGGGGTCGACTAATGAAAAACTGTTTTTT CASTLWGSTNEKLFF
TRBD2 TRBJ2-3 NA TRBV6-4 TGTGCCAGCAGTGGCCTAGCGGGAGGCACAGATACGCAGTATTTT CASSGLAGGTDTQYF
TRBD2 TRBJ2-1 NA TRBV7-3 TGTGCCAGCAGCTTCACTAGCGGGGGGCGTGAGGAGCAGTTCTTC CASSFTSGGREEQFF
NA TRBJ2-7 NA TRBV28 TGTGCCAGCAGCCCTAAAGAGGGGCTTTTTTCCTACGAGCAGTACTTC CASSPKEGLFSYEQYF
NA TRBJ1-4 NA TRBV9 TGTGCCAGCAGCGTAGGGGGAAATGAAAAACTGTTTTTT CASSVGGNEKLFF
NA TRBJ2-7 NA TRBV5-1 TGCGCCAGCAGCTTGGCTGGACTTCAGGTATCCGTTTCTTCCGAGCAGTACTTC CASSLAGLQVSVSSEQYF